This TCR beta chain was found in a study of control samples from healthy donors and cancer patients. Trimming left V 11 bases short and J 0 bases short, with 8 bases between. Germline V gene data show CDR1 as MDHEN and CDR2 as SYDVKM. The CDR3 covers 12 residues. Profiling relied on immunoSEQ multiplex PCR, and the TCRdb table lists in-frame clones only, not all of them. Of about 150,000 clones listed, around 86% are singletons. The J gene is TRBJ1-5, the V gene TRBV28; D unclear. The sequenced sample consisted of blood. This clonotype was sampled from a man aged 25-40 years in good health. Here the CDR3 DNA reads TGTGCCGACCAAGGTAGCAATCAGCCCCAGCATTTT. This codes for CADQGSNQPQHF.